Listed here is a single T cell receptor beta chain. Its antigen is as yet unknown. The CDR3 extends over 15 amino acids. V lost 3 bases, J lost 7 bases, and 14 bases stayed unmatched. CDR1 DFQATT and CDR2 SNEGSKA come from the germline V gene (reference sequence). In the original analysis: Across clinicopathological groups, CDR3 differences served as the basis for building a distant-metastasis classifier for papillary thyroid cancer. TCRdb called clones again from the PCR reads with MiXCR. The V and J calls were determined by TCRdb, not by the authors. Seen here are almost 25,000 clones, 13% observed once, and the top ten hold around 15%. This specimen comes from a study of metastatic and nonmetastatic thyroid tumors. The wider study: Repertoires from blood and tumor or nodule tissue of malignant and benign thyroid patients were compared.

Findings and caveats of the study: Significantly greater TCR beta diversity was reportedly found in malignant thyroid tumors than in benign nodules (in blood and tumor).

All patients were untreated before thyroid surgery. The V call is TRBV20-1, the J call TRBJ1-2, with TRBD1 identical over 7 bases. The sequenced sample was blood. This receptor was obtained from a female donor with papillary thyroid cancer or a benign thyroid nodule (not recorded which). Some clones in this sample may be carry-over from other donors' samples. CDR3 in amino acids: CSASPRQGWVIGYTF. DNA for the CDR3: TGCAGTGCTAGCCCCCGACAGGGCTGGGTCATTGGCTACACCTTC.